What follows are 14 T cell receptor beta chains derived from one specimen sequenced in a study of blood T cell repertoires in COVID-19. Profiling relied on immunoSEQ multiplex PCR, and the TCRdb table lists in-frame clones only, not all of them. The sample shows around 140,000 clones, approximately 90% of them seen only once. The sequenced sample was PBMCs or T cells enriched from blood (not recorded which). These receptors were taken from a woman aged 40 to 50 who had been exposed to COVID-19.

A few counts support this clone. The chain carries TRBV27 and TRBJ1-6; D not resolved. Germline-derived CDR1 and CDR2 are MNHEY and SMNVEV (reference sequence). V was trimmed by 4 bases and J by 0 bases, leaving 4 bases between them. The CDR3 runs to 14 residues. The CDR3 bases are TGTGCCAGCAGTTGGAGCTCCTATAATTCACCCCTCCACTTT. It encodes CASSWSSYNSPLHF.

The CDR3 region is CASSYDRSYGYTF. Here the CDR3 DNA reads TGTGCCAGCAGTTACGACAGATCCTATGGCTACACCTTC. V gene TRBV6-5 combines with J gene TRBJ1-2; weak D call: TRBD1 (5 bases). Germline V gene data show CDR1 as MNHEY and CDR2 as SVGAGI. V was clipped by 2 bases and J by 4 bases, with 8 bases between them. CDR3 length equals 13 residues.

The chain links TRBV29-1 to TRBJ2-4; 9 bases fit TRBD1. Germline loops: CDR1 SQVTM, CDR2 ANQGSEA. Trimming removed 2 bases from V and 7 bases from J; junction bases left unmatched: 6. This CDR3 comprises 14 residues. In nucleotides, the CDR3 is TGCAGCGTTGAATTGCCGGGACAGGGCAACATTCAGTACTTC. Its protein product is CSVELPGQGNIQYF.

V and J are TRBV5-5 and TRBJ2-1, with D tentatively TRBD2 (7 bases). V lost 4 bases and J lost 7, with 18 bases in between. The CDR3 loop spans 15 amino acids. Germline V gene data show CDR1 as SGHKS and CDR2 as YYEKEE (reference sequence). The CDR3 is CASSVEGGPGNEQFF. In nucleotides, the CDR3 is TGTGCCAGCAGCGTAGAGGGGGGGCCGGGAAATGAGCAGTTCTTC.

The chain combines TRBV6-5 with TRBJ1-1; D is perhaps TRBD1 (6 bases). CDR1 and CDR2 (germline): MNHEY, SVGAGI. V lost 5 bases and J 0 bases, leaving 13 bases between the germline ends. The CDR3 totals 15 residues. The CDR3 coding sequence is TGTGCCAGCAGTAGCAGTTACAGGGTGAACACTGAAGCTTTCTTT. Protein product: CASSSSYRVNTEAFF.

This rearrangement joins TRBV28 to TRBJ1-5; no clear D. This CDR3 has 12 residues. The V gene's germline CDR1 is MDHEN and CDR2 SYDVKM. The ends were cut back, 5 bases at V and 4 bases at J, with 6 bases in the middle. The DNA of the CDR3 is TGTGCCAGCAGTAGAGGGAATCAGCCCCAGCATTTT. The encoded protein is CASSRGNQPQHF.

The chain uses TRBV10-3 and TRBJ1-6, with D possibly matching TRBD1 (5 bases). The germline V and J ends were trimmed by 6 bases and 0 bases, with 12 bases remaining between them. Per germline, CDR1 ENHRY and CDR2 SYGVKD. The CDR3 has 16 amino acids. CDR3 in DNA: TGTGCCATCAGCCCGACAGAGAGCTCCTATAATTCACCCCTCCACTTT. Translated: CAISPTESSYNSPLHF.

The chain couples TRBV2 to TRBJ2-7, with 7 bases lining up with TRBD1. This CDR3 contains 14 residues. Germline V gene lookup returns CDR1 SNHLY and CDR2 FYNNEI. The trim removed 5 bases at V and 1 base at J, leaving 5 bases unmatched. The CDR3 protein is CASSRPGQSYEQYF. The CDR3 region has the DNA TGTGCCAGCAGTAGACCGGGACAGTCCTACGAGCAGTACTTC.

This clone was seen only once. The chain joins TRBV5-6 to TRBJ1-4, with D perhaps matching TRBD1 (6 bases). Germline assignment: CDR1 SGHDT and CDR2 YYEEEE. The V gene lost 6 bases and the J gene lost 5 bases, with 17 bases spanning the gap. The CDR3 totals 15 residues. The CDR3 sequence: CASNYRRQANEKLFF. Here the CDR3 DNA reads TGTGCCAGCAATTACCGGAGACAGGCAAATGAAAAACTGTTTTTT.

The J gene is TRBJ2-5, the V gene TRBV7-2; TRBD2 matches 7 bases. The CDR3 runs 14 residues. V dropped 6 bases and J dropped 3; count of bases not matched to a gene: 7. Per germline, CDR1 SGHTA and CDR2 FQGNSA. CDR3 residues: CASSPRAGEETQYF. The CDR3 DNA reads TGTGCCAGCAGTCCTAGGGCGGGAGAAGAGACCCAGTACTTC.

V and J are TRBV7-9 and TRBJ1-1, with 7 nucleotides matching TRBD1. Germline CDR1 SEHNR, CDR2 FQNEAQ (reference sequence). Trimming cost V 4 bases and J 6 bases; bases outside gene matches: 11. The CDR3 sequence is 15 residues long. The CDR3 loop reads CASSSGRQGLAEAFF. The CDR3 DNA sequence: TGTGCCAGCAGCTCAGGACGACAGGGATTGGCTGAAGCTTTCTTT.

This chain connects TRBV16 to TRBJ1-6; D gene unclear. Between the trimmed V and J ends, which lost 7 bases and 0 bases, there was a span of 10 bases. Germline V gives CDR1 KGHSY, CDR2 FQNENV. The CDR3 runs 15 residues. The CDR3 sequence is CASMFDYSYNSPLHF. DNA of the CDR3: TGTGCCAGCATGTTTGACTACTCCTATAATTCACCCCTCCACTTT.

A few counts support this clone. The rearrangement uses TRBV27 and TRBJ2-2; TRBD1 matches 10 bases. Germline V lookup: CDR1 MNHEY, CDR2 SMNVEV (reference sequence). This CDR3 comprises 15 residues. V gave up 6 bases and J gave up 5 bases; unmatched junction bases: 6. This chain's CDR3 is CASRLRQGATGELFF. In DNA form, the CDR3 reads TGTGCCAGCAGACTCCGACAGGGGGCAACCGGGGAGCTGTTTTTT.

V and J are TRBV6-1 and TRBJ1-1; D remains ambiguous. V was trimmed by 2 bases and J by 2 bases, leaving 6 bases between them. Looked up from germline, CDR1 is MNHNS and CDR2 is SASEGT. The CDR3 has 13 amino acids. Here the CDR3 DNA reads TGTGCCAGCAGTGAACAGTTAAACACTGAAGCTTTCTTT. It is translated as CASSEQLNTEAFF.